This entry lists 9 T cell receptor beta chains sequenced from one sample in a study of T cell changes during pregnancy in multiple sclerosis (dated by TCRdb to the late 2010s). Receptors were amplified or captured by the immunoSEQ multiplex PCR assay. Imported from immuneACCESS, the table was reduced by TCRdb to in-frame sequences with V and J called. These copies leave out some clones; in studies compared against another copy, an unresolved V gene accounts for under half, and the cause of the remainder is not known. For this sample there are about 20,000 clones; around 90% appear just once. Jointly, the top ten make up more than 6% of the sample. The source was CD8+ T cells from peripheral blood mononuclear cells, collected in the third trimester of pregnancy. The receptors were gathered from a female donor in good health, enrolled as a control in a pregnancy study.

V and J are TRBV5-6 and TRBJ2-7, with TRBD2 identical over 11 bases. The CDR3 totals 16 residues. Germline CDR1 SGHDT, CDR2 YYEEEE. Trimming cost V 3 bases and J 3 bases; bases outside gene matches: 8. CDR3 nucleotides: TGTGCCAGCAGCTACCAATGGACTAGCGGGCGCTACGAGCAGTACTTC. Translation gives CASSYQWTSGRYEQYF.

The rearrangement joins TRBV6-5 to TRBJ1-3, with 7 positions matching TRBD1. CDR1 MNHEY and CDR2 SVGAGI come from the germline V gene. After removal of 2 bases from V and 3 bases from J, the junction contained 7 bases not matched to a gene. The CDR3 consists of 16 residues. The CDR3, as DNA: TGTGCCAGCAGTTACGGGGGAACAGGGGATGGAAACACCATATATTTT. Encoded protein: CASSYGGTGDGNTIYF.

The chain has TRBV4-1 and TRBJ1-5, with a possible D match to TRBD1 (6 bases). Trimming removed 0 bases from V and 3 bases from J, with 9 bases in between. There are 15 residues in the CDR3. Germline loops: CDR1 MGHRA, CDR2 YSYEKL. CDR3 DNA: TGCGCCAGCAGCCAAGATAGGACAGACAATCAGCCCCAGCATTTT. This codes for CASSQDRTDNQPQHF.

The chain couples TRBV9 to TRBJ2-1; a weak D match, TRBD2 (6 bases). Germline-derived CDR1 and CDR2 are SGDLS and YYNGEE. The CDR3 covers 17 residues. Trimming removed 3 bases from V and 3 bases from J, with 19 bases in between. The CDR3 spells CASSDSHWGDSYNEQFF. The CDR3 region has the DNA TGTGCCAGCAGCGATTCACATTGGGGGGATAGCTACAATGAGCAGTTCTTC.

This chain connects TRBV9 to TRBJ2-7; 9 bases match TRBD1. Germline lookup yields CDR1 SGDLS and CDR2 YYNGEE. This CDR3 contains 16 residues. The trim removed 0 bases at V and 1 base at J, leaving 5 bases unmatched. The CDR3: CASSVDGTGWSYEQYF. In DNA, the CDR3 is TGTGCCAGCAGCGTAGACGGGACAGGGTGGTCCTACGAGCAGTACTTC.

This clone was seen once. The CDR3 reads CASTAGVYGYTF. CDR3 coding DNA: TGTGCCAGCACCGCAGGGGTTTATGGCTACACCTTC. The chain employs TRBV2 and TRBJ1-2; D may be TRBD1 (6 bases). V lost 7 bases to trimming and J lost 5 bases, with 11 bases between them. Germline V CDR1 and CDR2: SNHLY, FYNNEI. CDR3 size: 12 residues.

The V and J genes are TRBV14 and TRBJ2-7; tentative D call: TRBD2 (6 bases). This CDR3 has 15 residues. Germline V CDR1 and CDR2: SGHDN, FVKESK. The V gene lost 1 base and the J gene lost 3 bases, with 13 bases spanning the gap. The CDR3 DNA reads as TGTGCCAGCAGCCAAGGTCCGGGACTTTACTACGAGCAGTACTTC. Its translation: CASSQGPGLYYEQYF.

The V gene is TRBV11-2, the J gene TRBJ2-7, with 9 bases identical to TRBD2. The V and J ends lost 1 base and 3 bases, in that order; junction bases with no gene match: 4. CDR3 size: 15 residues. The V gene's germline CDR1 is SGHAT and CDR2 FQNNGV. CDR3 in amino acids: CASSLVSGRFYEQYF. In DNA, the CDR3 is TGTGCCAGCAGCTTAGTCAGCGGGAGGTTCTACGAGCAGTACTTC.

The J gene is TRBJ1-1, the V gene TRBV7-9, with a weak D call TRBD1 (5 bases). The germline V gene has CDR1 SEHNR and CDR2 FQNEAQ (reference sequence). The CDR3 is 15 residues long. With 5 bases removed from V and 0 bases from J, the gap between germline ends came to 13 bases. CDR3 DNA: TGTGCCAGCAGCGATACCGGGACTGTGAACACTGAAGCTTTCTTT. It encodes CASSDTGTVNTEAFF.